The present entry profiles one T cell receptor (beta chain) with its context. Its antigen is not known. PCR involved 60 Vbeta and 13 Jbeta primers. Data came from immunoSEQ multiplex PCR; TCRdb stores just in-frame clones and leaves some out. The table records over 80,000 clones, roughly four fifths of them present only once. This record belongs to a study of cytomegalovirus exposure and HLA in healthy donors. General study findings and limits: What a later analysis showed was that several of the most significant clusters appeared linked to common viral pathogens. There were reportedly fewer N-insertions in an Asian-associated ancestry cluster than the approximately 670-donor mean, in a later analysis.

V lost 0 bases to trimming and J lost 7 bases, with 10 bases between them. The CDR3 has 14 residues. CDR1 is SGHDT and CDR2 is YYEEEE in the germline V gene. The chain employs TRBV5-6 and TRBJ1-4; TRBD1 is a possible D gene (6 bases). The origin of this receptor is a man in his forties or fifties in good health and CMV-seropositive. Sequencing input: PBMCs. CDR3 in amino acids: CASSLAGAGEKLFF. CDR3 nucleotides: TGTGCCAGCAGCTTGGCAGGGGCGGGTGAAAAACTGTTTTTT.